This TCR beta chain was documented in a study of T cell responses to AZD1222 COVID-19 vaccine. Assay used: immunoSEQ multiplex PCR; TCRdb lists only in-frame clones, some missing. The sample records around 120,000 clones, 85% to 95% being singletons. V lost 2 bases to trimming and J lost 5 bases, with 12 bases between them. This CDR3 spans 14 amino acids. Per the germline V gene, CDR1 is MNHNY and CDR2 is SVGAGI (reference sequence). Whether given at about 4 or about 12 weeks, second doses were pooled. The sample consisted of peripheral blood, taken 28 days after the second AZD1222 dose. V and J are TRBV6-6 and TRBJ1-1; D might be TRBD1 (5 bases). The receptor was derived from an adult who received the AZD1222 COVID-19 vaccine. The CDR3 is CASSYNRPRTEAFF. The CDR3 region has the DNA TGTGCCAGCAGTTACAACAGGCCTAGGACTGAAGCTTTCTTT.